This TCR beta chain emerged from a study of somatic mutations in cytotoxic T cells in rheumatoid arthritis. Of the blood donors acting as healthy controls, around 60% were female, and their median age was 56 years (range about 21-80). By positive magnetic bead selection, CD4+ and CD8+ cells were isolated, and their purity was checked by flow cytometry. Germline CDR1 reads SEHNR; CDR2 reads FQNEAQ (reference sequence). The CDR3 loop spans 14 amino acids. The V end was cut by 0 bases, the J end by 9 bases, with 12 bases between. For this clone: Its specificity is unknown.

The study, taken as a whole, reports: Patients with rheumatoid arthritis showed a slight underrepresentation of TRBV07, a finding that was never subjected to any adjustment for multiple comparisons.

Using immunoSEQ multiplex PCR, the repertoire was profiled, and TCRdb retains in-frame clones only, with some absent. The sample contains 6,000 to 7,500 clones, under 75% of which appear only once. The specimen was CD8+ T cells sorted from blood. This sequence originates from a woman aged 50 to 65 in good health. The J gene is TRBJ2-1, the V gene TRBV7-9; the D gene is possibly TRBD2 (7 bases). CDR3 DNA: TGTGCCAGCAGCTTAGCGGGGGGGCTAACTGAGCAGTTCTTC. Translating gives CASSLAGGLTEQFF.